A selection of T cell receptor beta chains follows, all from one sample in a study of blood T cell repertoires in COVID-19. Measured with immunoSEQ multiplex PCR; TCRdb has only the in-frame clones, and not every one. The sample has roughly 60,000 clones, roughly 84% seen once. Material: peripheral blood. The receptor source for this set is a man between 25 and 39 years old with COVID-19, enrolled during active disease. CDR3s include the opening cysteine and the closing phenylalanine or tryptophan. A D gene is named only where the DNA matches it firmly. Some rows mark clone size as missing; the rest say once, few, many or name a class of expanded clone.

d_call | j_call | clone_size | v_call | cdr3_aa | cdr3_nt
- | TRBJ2-7 | few | TRBV6-5 | CASSYGQGGEQYF | TGTGCCAGCAGTTATGGGCAGGGGGGCGAGCAGTACTTC
- | TRBJ2-3 | - | TRBV28 | CASSSGGTDTQYF | TGTGCCAGCAGCTCCGGGGGTACAGATACGCAGTATTTT
- | TRBJ1-1 | - | TRBV30 | CAWRRDTPNTEAFF | TGTGCCTGGAGACGGGACACCCCGAACACTGAAGCTTTCTTT
TRBD2 | TRBJ2-7 | - | TRBV9 | CASSGSGSGYEQYF | TGTGCCAGCAGCGGTAGCGGGAGTGGGTACGAGCAGTACTTC
- | TRBJ2-5 | - | TRBV9 | CASSERLGGETQYF | TGTGCCAGCAGCGAAAGATTGGGGGGAGAGACCCAGTACTTC
- | TRBJ2-7 | - | TRBV11-2 | CASSLDHGRQYF | TGTGCCAGCAGCTTAGATCACGGGAGGCAGTACTTC
- | TRBJ1-3 | - | TRBV19 | CASIPRSSGNTIYF | TGTGCCAGTATCCCACGGTCCTCTGGAAACACCATATATTTT
TRBD2 | TRBJ2-7 | - | TRBV11-2 | CASSLEGLAGVEQYF | TGTGCCAGCAGCTTAGAAGGGCTAGCGGGGGTCGAGCAGTACTTC
- | TRBJ2-1 | few | TRBV10-3 | CAISWSSYNEQFF | TGTGCCATCAGCTGGAGCTCCTACAATGAGCAGTTCTTC
- | TRBJ1-4 | - | TRBV28 | CASWGQGSVSNEKLFF | TGTGCCAGCTGGGGTCAAGGGAGCGTATCTAATGAAAAACTGTTTTTT
- | TRBJ1-2 | once | TRBV6-1 | CASSEARGGAAGYGYTF | TGTGCCAGCAGTGAAGCGCGAGGGGGGGCGGCGGGCTATGGCTACACCTTC
TRBD1 | TRBJ1-3 | - | TRBV15 | CATSRAGQGGNTIYF | TGTGCCACCAGCAGAGCGGGACAGGGCGGAAACACCATATATTTT
- | TRBJ2-5 | - | TRBV30 | CAWSVHGGAETQYF | TGTGCCTGGAGTGTACATGGGGGGGCAGAGACCCAGTACTTC
- | TRBJ2-7 | - | TRBV3-1/TRBV3-2 | CASSQDSGWQYF | TGTGCCAGCAGCCAAGATTCGGGTTGGCAGTACTTC
- | TRBJ1-2 | - | TRBV29-1 | CSANVARNYGYTF | TGCAGCGCCAACGTGGCGAGGAACTATGGCTACACCTTC
TRBD1 | TRBJ1-1 | - | TRBV6-4 | CASRTGGDGTEAFF | TGTGCCAGCAGGACAGGGGGTGATGGCACTGAAGCTTTCTTT
TRBD2 | TRBJ2-7 | once | TRBV5-1 | CASSFPRAGRDLLLEQYF | TGCGCCAGCAGCTTCCCGAGAGCGGGGAGGGACTTGCTACTGGAGCAGTACTTC
TRBD1 | TRBJ2-2 | once | TRBV28 | CASRRTGATNTGELFF | TGTGCCAGCAGGCGGACAGGGGCCACGAACACCGGGGAGCTGTTTTTT
- | TRBJ2-5 | - | TRBV7-2 | CASRPPGYGETQYF | TGTGCCAGCAGGCCTCCGGGATACGGAGAGACCCAGTACTTC
TRBD1 | TRBJ1-2 | - | TRBV4-3 | CASSQDSRPGQLTTF | TGCGCCAGCAGCCAAGACTCCAGGCCGGGACAGCTTACCACCTTC
TRBD1 | TRBJ2-3 | - | TRBV11-3 | CASSLGLGTDTDTQYF | TGTGCCAGCAGCTTGGGCCTGGGGACAGACACAGATACGCAGTATTTT
- | TRBJ2-7 | - | TRBV5-8 | CASSLWGDEQYF | TGTGCCAGCAGCCTCTGGGGGGACGAGCAGTACTTC
TRBD2 | TRBJ2-1 | - | TRBV19 | CASSIHSGSWSDEQFF | TGTGCCAGTAGTATCCACAGCGGGAGTTGGTCCGATGAGCAGTTCTTC
- | TRBJ1-5 | few | TRBV5-1 | CASSLEGRNQPQHF | TGCGCCAGCAGCTTGGAGGGGCGCAATCAGCCCCAGCATTTT
- | TRBJ1-3 | - | TRBV5-6 | CASSLGVSSGNTIYF | TGTGCCAGCAGCTTAGGAGTGAGCTCTGGAAACACCATATATTTT
TRBD1 | TRBJ1-2 | - | TRBV29-1 | CSASTGGAYGYTF | TGCAGCGCTTCGACAGGGGGCGCGTATGGCTACACCTTC
- | TRBJ1-2 | - | TRBV9 | CASSLKAGLNYGYTF | TGTGCCAGCAGCCTAAAAGCAGGGCTCAACTATGGCTACACCTTC
- | TRBJ1-1 | - | TRBV5-4 | CASSSYSLMNTEAFF | TGTGCCAGCAGCTCATACAGCTTAATGAACACTGAAGCTTTCTTT
- | TRBJ1-4 | - | TRBV6-2/TRBV6-3 | CASSYWQGSGKLFF | TGTGCCAGCAGTTACTGGCAGGGGAGCGGAAAACTGTTTTTT
TRBD1 | TRBJ1-2 | - | TRBV28 | CASSSPRGLGYTF | TGTGCCAGCAGTTCTCCCAGGGGGTTGGGCTACACCTTC